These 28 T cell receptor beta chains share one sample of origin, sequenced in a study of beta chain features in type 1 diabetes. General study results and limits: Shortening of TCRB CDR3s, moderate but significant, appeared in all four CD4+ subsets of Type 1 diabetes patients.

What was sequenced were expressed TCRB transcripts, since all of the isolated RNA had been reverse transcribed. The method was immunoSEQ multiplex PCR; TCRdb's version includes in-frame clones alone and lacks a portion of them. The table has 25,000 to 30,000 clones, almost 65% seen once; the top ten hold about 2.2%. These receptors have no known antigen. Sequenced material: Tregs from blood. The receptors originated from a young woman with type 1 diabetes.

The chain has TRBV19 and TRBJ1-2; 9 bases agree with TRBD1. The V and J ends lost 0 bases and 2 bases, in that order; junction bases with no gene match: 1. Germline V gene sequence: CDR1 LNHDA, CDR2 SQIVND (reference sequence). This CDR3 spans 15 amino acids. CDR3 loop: CASSIEDRGNYGYTF. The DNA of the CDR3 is TGTGCCAGTAGTATAGAAGACAGGGGGAACTATGGCTACACCTTC.

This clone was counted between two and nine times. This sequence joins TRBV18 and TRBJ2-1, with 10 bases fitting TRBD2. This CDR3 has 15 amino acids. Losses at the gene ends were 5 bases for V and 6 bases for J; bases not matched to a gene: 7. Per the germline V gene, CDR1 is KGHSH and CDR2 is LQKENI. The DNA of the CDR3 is TGTGCCAGCTCAGAACGGACTAGCGGCCTCAATGAGCAGTTCTTC. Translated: CASSERTSGLNEQFF. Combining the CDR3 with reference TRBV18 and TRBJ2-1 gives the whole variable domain NAGVMQNPRHLVRRRGQEARLRCSPMKGHSHVYWYRQLPEEGLKFMVYLQKENIIDESGMPKERFSAEFPKEGPSILRIQQVVRGDSAAYFCASSERTSGLNEQFFGPGTRLTVL.

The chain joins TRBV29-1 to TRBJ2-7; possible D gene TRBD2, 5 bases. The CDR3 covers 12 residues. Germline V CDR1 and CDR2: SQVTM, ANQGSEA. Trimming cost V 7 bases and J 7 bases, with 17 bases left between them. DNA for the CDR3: TGCAGCGCCTCTCGACCATCGGGAGAGCAGTACTTC. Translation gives CSASRPSGEQYF.

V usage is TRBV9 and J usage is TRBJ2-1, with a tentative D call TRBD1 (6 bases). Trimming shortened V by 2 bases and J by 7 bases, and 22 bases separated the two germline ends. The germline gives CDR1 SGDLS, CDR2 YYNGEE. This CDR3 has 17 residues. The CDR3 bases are TGTGCCAGCAGCGTCCTTCCACAGGGTAAGGTCATGAATGAGCAGTTCTTC. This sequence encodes CASSVLPQGKVMNEQFF.

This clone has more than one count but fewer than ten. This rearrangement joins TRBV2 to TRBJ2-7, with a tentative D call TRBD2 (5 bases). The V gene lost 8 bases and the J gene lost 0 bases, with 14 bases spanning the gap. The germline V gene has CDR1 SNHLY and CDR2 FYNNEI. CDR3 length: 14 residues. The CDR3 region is CASGGSLISYEQYF. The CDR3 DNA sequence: TGTGCCAGCGGTGGGAGTCTGATCTCCTACGAGCAGTACTTC.

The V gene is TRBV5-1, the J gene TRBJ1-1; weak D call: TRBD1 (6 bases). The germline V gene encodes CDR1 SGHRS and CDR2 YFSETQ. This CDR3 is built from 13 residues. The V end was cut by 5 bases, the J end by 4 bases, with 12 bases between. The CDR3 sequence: CASRDLRGTEAFF. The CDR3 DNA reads TGCGCCAGCAGGGACCTCAGGGGCACTGAAGCTTTCTTT.

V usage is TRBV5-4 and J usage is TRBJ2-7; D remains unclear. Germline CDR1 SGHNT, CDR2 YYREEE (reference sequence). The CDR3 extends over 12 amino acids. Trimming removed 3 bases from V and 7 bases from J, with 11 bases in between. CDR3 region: CASSYLSREQYF. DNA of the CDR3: TGTGCCAGCAGCTACCTTAGTCGAGAGCAGTACTTC.

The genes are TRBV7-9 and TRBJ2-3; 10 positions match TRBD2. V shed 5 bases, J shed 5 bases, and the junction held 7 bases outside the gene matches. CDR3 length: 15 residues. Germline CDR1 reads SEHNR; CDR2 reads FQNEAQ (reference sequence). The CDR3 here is CASSALAGEGDTQYF. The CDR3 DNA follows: TGTGCCAGCAGCGCCCTAGCGGGAGAGGGAGATACGCAGTATTTT.

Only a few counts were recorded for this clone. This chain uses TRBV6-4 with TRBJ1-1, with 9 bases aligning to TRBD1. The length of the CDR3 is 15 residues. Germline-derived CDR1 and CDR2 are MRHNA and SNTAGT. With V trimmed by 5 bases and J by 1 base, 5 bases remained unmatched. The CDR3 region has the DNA TGTGCCAGCAGTACGGACAGGGGAGGGAACACTGAAGCTTTCTTT. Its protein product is CASSTDRGGNTEAFF.

The CDR3 bases are TGTGCCAGCTCACCGGGGGGGGATAGCAATCAGCCCCAGCATTTT. It yields the protein CASSPGGDSNQPQHF. The rearrangement uses TRBV18 and TRBJ1-5; TRBD1 is a possible D gene (5 bases). Trimming took off 3 bases at V and 0 bases at J, with 9 bases between the two ends. CDR1 KGHSH and CDR2 LQKENI come from the germline V gene. This CDR3 spans 15 amino acids. Full variable domain (rest looked up from reference TRBV18 and TRBJ1-5): NAGVMQNPRHLVRRRGQEARLRCSPMKGHSHVYWYRQLPEEGLKFMVYLQKENIIDESGMPKERFSAEFPKEGPSILRIQQVVRGDSAAYFCASSPGGDSNQPQHFGDGTRLSIL.

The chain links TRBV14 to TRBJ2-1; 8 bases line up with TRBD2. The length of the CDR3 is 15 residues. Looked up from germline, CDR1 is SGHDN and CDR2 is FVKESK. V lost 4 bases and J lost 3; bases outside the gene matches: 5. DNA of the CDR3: TGTGCCAGCAGCCCGAAAGCGGGAGTCTACAATGAGCAGTTCTTC. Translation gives CASSPKAGVYNEQFF.

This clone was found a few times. The CDR3 region has the DNA TGTGCCAGCAGCTTAGACGGATCGGGATACACGTTCTACGAGCAGTACTTC. Its protein product is CASSLDGSGYTFYEQYF. The chain employs TRBV11-2 and TRBJ2-7; possible D gene TRBD2, 5 bases. The CDR3 extends over 17 amino acids. The germline V and J ends were trimmed by 0 bases and 3 bases, with 18 bases remaining between them. Germline V gene data show CDR1 as SGHAT and CDR2 as FQNNGV.

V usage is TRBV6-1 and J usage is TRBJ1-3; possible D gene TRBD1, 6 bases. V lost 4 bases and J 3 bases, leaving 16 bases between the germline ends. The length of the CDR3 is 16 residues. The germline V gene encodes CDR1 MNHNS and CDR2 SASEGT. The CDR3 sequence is CASSGPQQGSGNTIYF. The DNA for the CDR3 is TGTGCCAGCAGTGGGCCCCAACAGGGTAGTGGAAACACCATATATTTT.

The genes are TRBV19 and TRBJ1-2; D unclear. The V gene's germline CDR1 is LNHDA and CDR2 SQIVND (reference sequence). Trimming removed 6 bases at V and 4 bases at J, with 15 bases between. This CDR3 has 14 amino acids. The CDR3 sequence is CASRREPSPYGYTF. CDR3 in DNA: TGTGCCAGTAGGAGGGAGCCGAGCCCCTATGGCTACACCTTC.

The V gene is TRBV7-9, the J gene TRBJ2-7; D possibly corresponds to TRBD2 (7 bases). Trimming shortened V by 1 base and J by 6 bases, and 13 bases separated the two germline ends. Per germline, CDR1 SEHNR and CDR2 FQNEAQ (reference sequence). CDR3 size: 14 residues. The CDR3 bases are TGTGCCAGCAGCTTAGTTCTGGGAGGGGGCGAGCAGTACTTC. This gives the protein CASSLVLGGGEQYF.

CDR3 residues: CASSFGPTYEQYF. CDR3 in DNA: TGCGCCAGCAGCTTCGGTCCTACCTACGAGCAGTACTTC. The chain recombines TRBV5-1 with TRBJ2-7, with unresolved D. The V end was cut by 2 bases, the J end by 2 bases, with 8 bases between. The CDR3 runs to 13 residues. CDR1 and CDR2 from the germline V gene are SGHRS and YFSETQ.

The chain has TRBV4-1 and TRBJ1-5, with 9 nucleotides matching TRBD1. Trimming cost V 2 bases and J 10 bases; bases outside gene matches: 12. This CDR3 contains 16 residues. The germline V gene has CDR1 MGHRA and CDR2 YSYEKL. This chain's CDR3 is CASSQWTGDRKIPQHF. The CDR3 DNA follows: TGCGCCAGCAGCCAATGGACAGGGGATCGAAAGATTCCCCAGCATTTT.

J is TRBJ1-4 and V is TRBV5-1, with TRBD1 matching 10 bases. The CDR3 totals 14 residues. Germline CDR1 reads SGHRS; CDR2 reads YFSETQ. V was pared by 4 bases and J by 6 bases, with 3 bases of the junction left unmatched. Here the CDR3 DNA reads TGCGCCAGCAGCCCCGGACAGGGGGATGAAAAACTGTTTTTT. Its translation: CASSPGQGDEKLFF. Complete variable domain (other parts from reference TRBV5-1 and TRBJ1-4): KAGVTQTPRYLIKTRGQQVTLSCSPISGHRSVSWYQQTPGQGLQFLFEYFSETQRNKGNFPGRFSGRQFSNSRSEMNVSTLELGDSALYLCASSPGQGDEKLFFGSGTQLSVL.

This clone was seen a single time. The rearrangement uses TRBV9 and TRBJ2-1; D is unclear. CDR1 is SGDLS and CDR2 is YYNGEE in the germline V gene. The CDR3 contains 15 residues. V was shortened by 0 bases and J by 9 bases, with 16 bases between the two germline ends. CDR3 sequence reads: CASSVEERLSSEQFF. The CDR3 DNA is TGTGCCAGCAGCGTAGAGGAGCGCCTCAGCTCTGAGCAGTTCTTC.

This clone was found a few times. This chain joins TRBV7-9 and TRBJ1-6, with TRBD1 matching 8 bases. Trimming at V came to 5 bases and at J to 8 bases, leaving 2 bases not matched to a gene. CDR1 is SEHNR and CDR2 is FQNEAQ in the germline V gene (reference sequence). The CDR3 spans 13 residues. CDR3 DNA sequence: TGTGCCAGCAGCAAGACAGGGGATTCACCCCTCCACTTT. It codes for CASSKTGDSPLHF.

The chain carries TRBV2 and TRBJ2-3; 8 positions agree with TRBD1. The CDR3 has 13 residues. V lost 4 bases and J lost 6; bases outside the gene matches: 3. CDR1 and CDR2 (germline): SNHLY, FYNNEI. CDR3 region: CASSGQGRDTQYF. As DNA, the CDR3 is TGTGCCAGCAGTGGACAGGGGAGGGATACGCAGTATTTT.

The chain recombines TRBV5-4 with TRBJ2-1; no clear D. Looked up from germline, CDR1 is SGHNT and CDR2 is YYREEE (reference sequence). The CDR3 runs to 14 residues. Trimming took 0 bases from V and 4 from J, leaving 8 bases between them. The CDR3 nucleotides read TGTGCCAGCAGCTTGGTGGGCCCATACAATGAGCAGTTCTTC. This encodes CASSLVGPYNEQFF.

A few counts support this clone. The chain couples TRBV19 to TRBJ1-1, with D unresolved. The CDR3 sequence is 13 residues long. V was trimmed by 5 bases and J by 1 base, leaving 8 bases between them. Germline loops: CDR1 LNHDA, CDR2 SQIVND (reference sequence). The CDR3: CASSLRTNTEAFF. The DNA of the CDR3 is TGTGCCAGTAGTCTCAGAACGAACACTGAAGCTTTCTTT.

CDR3 residues: CASSFRQGPYEQYF. Written as DNA, the CDR3 is TGTGCCAGCAGCTTCAGACAGGGACCCTACGAGCAGTACTTC. The chain has TRBV13 and TRBJ2-7; 7 bases align to TRBD1. The V and J ends lost 3 bases and 2 bases, in that order; junction bases with no gene match: 4. The CDR3 is 14 amino acids. Germline values: CDR1 PRHDT, CDR2 FYEKMQ (reference sequence).

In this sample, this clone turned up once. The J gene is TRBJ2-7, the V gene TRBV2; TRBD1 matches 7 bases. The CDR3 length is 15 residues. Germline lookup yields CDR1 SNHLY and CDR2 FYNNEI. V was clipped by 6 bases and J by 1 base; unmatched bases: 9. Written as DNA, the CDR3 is TGTGCCAGCAGCCTCCTTAGACAGGGATCCTACGAGCAGTACTTC. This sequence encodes CASSLLRQGSYEQYF.

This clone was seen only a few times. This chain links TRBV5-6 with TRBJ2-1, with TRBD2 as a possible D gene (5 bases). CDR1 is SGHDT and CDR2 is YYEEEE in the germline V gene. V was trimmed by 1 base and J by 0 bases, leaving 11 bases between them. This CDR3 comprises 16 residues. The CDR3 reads CASSLPRGRSYNEQFF. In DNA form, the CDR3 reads TGTGCCAGCAGCTTGCCACGGGGTCGCTCCTACAATGAGCAGTTCTTC.

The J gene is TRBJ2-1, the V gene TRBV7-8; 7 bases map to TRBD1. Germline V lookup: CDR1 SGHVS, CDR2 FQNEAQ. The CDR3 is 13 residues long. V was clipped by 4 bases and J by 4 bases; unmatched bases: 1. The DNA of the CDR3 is TGTGCCAGCAGCTCGGGACAGTACAATGAGCAGTTCTTC. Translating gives CASSSGQYNEQFF.

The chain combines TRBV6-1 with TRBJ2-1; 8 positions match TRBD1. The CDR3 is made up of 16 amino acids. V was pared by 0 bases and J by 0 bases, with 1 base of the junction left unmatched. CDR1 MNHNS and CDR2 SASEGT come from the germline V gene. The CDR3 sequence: CASSEAGTGSYNEQFF. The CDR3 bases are TGTGCCAGCAGTGAAGCCGGGACAGGCTCCTACAATGAGCAGTTCTTC.